The rows below give T cell receptor beta chains drawn from one sample of a study of T cells in Graves' hyperthyroidism and ophthalmopathy. Using its own MiXCR run on the multiplex PCR reads, TCRdb lists one record per CDR3 protein. The sample shows under 550,000 distinct CDR3 sequences, roughly 13% of them seen only once. Sequencing used blood. These receptor sequences come from a woman aged 18-29 years with Graves' hyperthyroidism. Each CDR3 is given with its conserved first and last residue. The D gene is left open where the match is weak. Not all rows give a size; the values are once, few, many and, for expanded clones, a class.

J	V	size	D	CDR3	DNA
TRBJ2-5	TRBV18	NA	NA	CASSPSKGPQETQYF	TGTGCCAGCTCACCATCAAAAGGCCCCCAAGAGACCCAGTACTTC
TRBJ2-6	TRBV29-1	NA	NA	CSVSGLKSSGANVLTF	TGCAGCGTGTCCGGACTCAAAAGCTCTGGGGCCAACGTCCTGACTTTC
TRBJ1-2	TRBV18	many	NA	CASSPTGNSEYTF	TGTGCCAGCTCACCTACCGGGAATTCTGAGTACACCTTC
TRBJ2-7	TRBV29-1	many	NA	CSVALAGSYEQYF	TGCAGCGTTGCTTTGGCGGGATCCTACGAGCAGTACTTC
TRBJ2-7	TRBV6-1	NA	NA	CASSRPRELDREQYF	TGTGCCAGCAGTAGGCCTCGGGAACTAGATCGCGAGCAGTACTTC
TRBJ2-7	TRBV11-2	many	NA	CASSLEAGRGYEQYF	TGTGCCAGCAGCTTAGAAGCAGGGCGTGGGTACGAGCAGTACTTC
TRBJ1-2	TRBV6-1	few	NA	CASSWGRMINYGYTF	TGTGCCAGCAGTTGGGGACGGATGATTAACTATGGCTACACCTTC
TRBJ1-4	TRBV5-1	many	NA	CASSLEQVSRSEKLFF	TGCGCCAGCAGCTTGGAACAGGTTTCGAGAAGCGAAAAACTGTTTTTT
TRBJ1-3	TRBV20-1	NA	NA	CSAVFREISGNTIYF	TGCAGTGCTGTTTTCCGGGAGATCTCTGGAAACACCATATATTTT
TRBJ1-2	TRBV29-1	many	NA	CSARQGVYGYTF	TGCAGTGCACGGCAGGGTGTCTATGGCTACACCTTC
TRBJ2-1	TRBV12-3/TRBV12-4	many	NA	CASGDARGKSNEQFF	TGTGCCAGCGGAGACGCGCGGGGTAAAAGCAATGAGCAGTTCTTC
TRBJ2-6	TRBV6-6	few	NA	CASSYSTGYGANVLTF	TGTGCCAGCAGTTACTCGACAGGCTACGGGGCCAACGTCCTGACTTTC
TRBJ2-3	TRBV7-2	NA	TRBD1	CASSPGTGEIDTQYF	TGTGCCAGCAGCCCCGGGACAGGGGAAATAGATACGCAGTATTTT
TRBJ1-1	TRBV19	NA	TRBD1	CVSSGGQGRSTEAFF	TGTGTCAGTAGTGGGGGACAGGGAAGAAGCACTGAAGCTTTCTTT